The 12 T cell receptor beta chains in this list originate from one sample, sequenced in a study of T cell repertoires in cytomegalovirus infection. These receptors are not linked to any known antigen. TCRdb reprocessed the reads with MiXCR, giving one entry per CDR3 protein. Among fewer than 1,000,000 distinct CDR3 sequences listed, around 30% were seen once. Specimen: cultured CD8+ T cells from PBMCs, collected from culture after CMV antigen stimulation. The source of these receptors is a human donor in good health (CMV status not recorded). Some clones in this sample may be carry-over from other donors' samples.

This clonotype occurred many times. The V gene is TRBV7-8, the J gene TRBJ2-5; D possibly uses TRBD1 or TRBD2 (5 bases each). The CDR3 is made up of 14 amino acids. Germline assignment: CDR1 SGHVS and CDR2 FQNEAQ. The ends were cut back, 2 bases at V and 5 bases at J, with 12 bases in the middle. In nucleotides, the CDR3 is TGTGCCAGCAGCTTACGGGACCCTAAGGAGACCCAGTACTTC. Residues: CASSLRDPKETQYF.

This clonotype was counted a few times. The rearrangement uses TRBV23-1 and TRBJ2-3, with 9 bases lining up with TRBD1. TRBV23-1 is an ORF for which the function is uncertain. V shed 8 bases and J 9 bases; nucleotides not matched to a gene: 12. The length of the CDR3 is 14 residues. This CDR3 is CASPQGDRVDTQYF. CDR3 in DNA: TGCGCCAGCCCCCAAGGGGACAGGGTGGACACGCAGTATTTT.

V usage is TRBV2 and J usage is TRBJ2-7; possibly TRBD2 for D (5 bases). Germline values: CDR1 SNHLY, CDR2 FYNNEI. V lost 7 bases and J lost 7, with 14 bases in between. There are 12 residues in the CDR3. Here the CDR3 reads CASKRAIEEQYF. The CDR3 DNA follows: TGTGCCAGCAAGAGGGCTATTGAGGAGCAGTACTTC.

At least ten counts were recorded for this clonotype. V is TRBV6-6 and J is TRBJ2-2; no firm D call. From germline, CDR1 is MNHNY and CDR2 SVGAGI (reference sequence). V gave up 3 bases and J gave up 0 bases, with 5 bases separating them. CDR3 length: 14 amino acids. The CDR3 loop reads CASSYTANTGELFF. CDR3 bases: TGTGCCAGCAGTTATACAGCGAACACCGGGGAGCTGTTTTTT.

The chain links TRBV20-1 to TRBJ2-4; possibly TRBD2 for D (6 bases). V dropped 1 base and J dropped 3 bases, with 7 bases sitting between them. CDR1 is DFQATT and CDR2 is SNEGSKA in the germline V gene (reference sequence). This CDR3 is built from 13 residues. CDR3 region: CSARGEDKNIQYF. DNA for the CDR3: TGCAGTGCTAGAGGGGAGGACAAAAACATTCAGTACTTC.

This clonotype has only a few counts. The chain carries TRBV7-6 and TRBJ1-2; D is ambiguous. V was trimmed by 1 base and J by 2 bases, leaving 11 bases between them. The CDR3 totals 15 residues. Germline CDR1 SGHVS, CDR2 FNYEAQ. CDR3: CASSLGPLPNYGYTF. CDR3 nucleotides: TGTGCCAGCAGCTTAGGGCCGCTCCCCAACTATGGCTACACCTTC.

In this sample, this clonotype turned up many times. This chain connects TRBV7-6 to TRBJ1-1; D is possibly TRBD1 (6 bases). The V end was cut by 5 bases, the J end by 5 bases, with 18 bases between. The CDR3 extends over 15 amino acids. The germline V gene encodes CDR1 SGHVS and CDR2 FNYEAQ. The CDR3 sequence: CASSLRTDSWTEAFF. In DNA, the CDR3 is TGTGCCAGCAGCCTACGGACAGACTCTTGGACTGAAGCTTTCTTT.

The V gene is TRBV7-3, the J gene TRBJ2-5; weak D call: TRBD2 (7 bases). Germline V gene sequence: CDR1 SGHTA, CDR2 FQGTGA. The germline V and J ends were trimmed by 3 bases and 4 bases, with 15 bases remaining between them. The CDR3 consists of 15 residues. The CDR3 is CASSFTGGRGETQYF. The CDR3 DNA is TGTGCCAGCAGCTTCACGGGGGGCCGGGGAGAGACCCAGTACTTC.

The J gene is TRBJ2-7, the V gene TRBV5-4; D not resolved. Germline V CDR1 and CDR2: SGHNT, YYREEE (reference sequence). V was pared by 2 bases and J by 2 bases, with 14 bases between. This CDR3 region has 15 residues. As DNA, the CDR3 is TGTGCCAGCAGCTTAGAGCAAGGGCTCCCCTACGAGCAGTACGTC. This codes for CASSLEQGLPYEQYV.

V is TRBV27 and J is TRBJ2-3; no reliable D call. This CDR3 is 14 amino acids long. CDR1 is MNHEY, CDR2 SMNVEV, per germline (reference sequence). V lost 5 bases and J 0 bases, leaving 9 bases between the germline ends. The CDR3 region is CASSPQPSTDTQYF. CDR3 DNA sequence: TGTGCCAGCAGTCCACAGCCTAGCACAGATACGCAGTATTTT.

This rearrangement joins TRBV29-1 to TRBJ1-1; TRBD1 is a possible D gene (5 bases). The CDR3 consists of 14 residues. Trimming removed 6 bases at V and 3 bases at J, with 17 bases between. Germline V lookup: CDR1 SQVTM, CDR2 ANQGSEA. CDR3 DNA sequence: TGCAGCGTCCCAAGGGGATCCTGGGACACTGAAGCTTTCTTT. It encodes CSVPRGSWDTEAFF.

The V call is TRBV6-1, the J call TRBJ2-3; TRBD2 agrees at 8 bases. V trimming: 6 bases; J trimming: 6 bases; junction bases outside the gene matches: 14. The length of the CDR3 is 16 residues. Germline V gene sequence: CDR1 MNHNS, CDR2 SASEGT. The CDR3 region is CASSPESGGGPDTQYF. DNA of the CDR3: TGTGCCAGCAGCCCCGAGTCGGGGGGGGGCCCGGATACGCAGTATTTT.